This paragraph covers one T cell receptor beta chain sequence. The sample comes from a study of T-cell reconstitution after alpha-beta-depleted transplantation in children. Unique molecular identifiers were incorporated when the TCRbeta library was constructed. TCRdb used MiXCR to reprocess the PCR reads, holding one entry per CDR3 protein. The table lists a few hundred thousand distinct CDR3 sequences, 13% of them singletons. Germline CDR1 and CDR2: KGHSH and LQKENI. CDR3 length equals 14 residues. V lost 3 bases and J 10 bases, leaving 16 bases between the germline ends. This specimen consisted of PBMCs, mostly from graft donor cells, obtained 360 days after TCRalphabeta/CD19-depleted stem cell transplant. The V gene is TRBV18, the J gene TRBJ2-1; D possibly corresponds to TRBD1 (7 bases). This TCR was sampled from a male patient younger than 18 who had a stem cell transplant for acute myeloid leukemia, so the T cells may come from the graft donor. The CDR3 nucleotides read TGTGCCAGCTCACCCCGCAGGGGGGCGAACGAGCAGTTCTTC. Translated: CASSPRRGANEQFF.